What follows describes a single TCR beta chain. Trimming stripped 6 bases from V and 3 bases from J, with 12 bases between. CDR3 length: 13 amino acids. Germline loops: CDR1 SQVTM, CDR2 ANQGSEA. The data belong to a study of blood T cell repertoires in COVID-19. Study-wide context: From the United States, Italy and Spain came samples of acute and convalescent COVID-19.

Method: immunoSEQ multiplex PCR; TCRdb's copy keeps in-frame clones and lacks some. Among approximately 170,000 clones, approximately 83% were seen once, and the ten largest hold around 2%. What was sequenced was peripheral blood. The chain joins TRBV29-1 to TRBJ2-1; no firm D call. This TCR came from a woman aged 80 or older with acute or convalescent COVID-19. CDR3 residues: CSVARMDYNEQFF. In nucleotides, the CDR3 is TGCAGCGTGGCCAGGATGGACTACAATGAGCAGTTCTTC.